This paragraph covers one TCR beta chain sequence. Original data processing: Amplification of reference gene primers was used by the study to estimate nucleated cell counts. Using immunoSEQ multiplex PCR, the repertoire was profiled, and TCRdb retains in-frame clones only, with some absent. D and trimming were read from the DNA, whereas the V and J calls and clone size are those reported in that table. The top ten clones hold around 24% of a sample with fewer than 100,000 clones, around 83% of them seen once. This record belongs to a study of blood T cell repertoires in COVID-19. Study as a whole: PBMCs, B-cell-depleted T cells, or T cells provided the cDNA or gDNA that made up the material.

The CDR3 length is 15 residues. Germline values: CDR1 SGHDT, CDR2 YYEEEE. V shed 4 bases and J 0 bases; nucleotides not matched to a gene: 5. Material for sequencing was peripheral blood. The origin of this receptor is a woman between 45 and 65 years old with acute or convalescent COVID-19. The gene calls are TRBV5-6 and TRBJ1-2, with TRBD1 identical over 8 bases. CDR3 sequence reads: CASSGTGVPNYGYTF. CDR3 DNA: TGTGCCAGCAGCGGGACAGGAGTCCCTAACTATGGCTACACCTTC.